Below, one T cell receptor beta chain is given with its context. Its antigen is currently unknown. Tumor tissue was taken before any definitive surgery or chemotherapy was given. TCRdb's copy holds only in-frame clones and misses some; the assay was immunoSEQ multiplex PCR. The sample has some 40,000 clones, around three quarters seen once. The data belong to a study of high-grade serous ovarian cancer treatment subgroups. Study outcomes and limitations: Without spatial data, bulk sequencing limits insight into HGSC tumor diversity. The analyses considered CDR3 and ignored CDR1 and CDR2. Tumors within one patient showed repertoire similarity of roughly 0.1 to 0.8.

CDR1 SGHTA and CDR2 FQGNSA come from the germline V gene. This CDR3 is 15 amino acids long. V lost 1 base and J 3 bases, leaving 9 bases between the germline ends. The material sequenced was tumor tissue. The clonotype was recovered from a human donor with high-grade serous ovarian cancer. The chain links TRBV7-2 to TRBJ1-4; no reliable D call. The CDR3 sequence: CASSLGTRSNEKLFF. CDR3 coding DNA: TGTGCCAGCAGCTTAGGAACTAGATCTAATGAAAAACTGTTTTTT.